One and the same sample provided the 25 T cell receptor beta chains below, sequenced in a study of cytomegalovirus exposure and HLA in healthy donors. This PCR relied on a set of 60 Vbeta primers and 13 Jbeta primers. Profiled with immunoSEQ multiplex PCR; TCRdb holds only in-frame clones, not every one. The sample lists some 270,000 clones; around 90% were seen once. The material sequenced was PBMCs. All receptors derive from a girl aged 2 to 9 in good health and CMV-seronegative.

The J gene is TRBJ1-4, the V gene TRBV6-1; TRBD1 matches 10 bases. After removal of 5 bases from V and 7 bases from J, the junction contained 4 bases not matched to a gene. The germline CDR1 and CDR2 sequences are MNHNS and SASEGT. The CDR3 spans 14 residues. In DNA, the CDR3 is TGTGCCAGCAGTCCGACAGGGGGCGGTGAAAAACTGTTTTTT. Residues: CASSPTGGGEKLFF.

J is TRBJ2-1 and V is TRBV7-9; 11 nucleotides align to TRBD2. The J segment lost 6 bases and the V segment lost 5 bases, leaving 9 bases of the junction unmatched. This CDR3 has 16 residues. Germline-derived CDR1 and CDR2 are SEHNR and FQNEAQ (reference sequence). The CDR3, as DNA: TGTGCCAGCAGCAAAACGGGACTAGCGGCGGCCAATGAGCAGTTCTTC. Its translation: CASSKTGLAAANEQFF.

In DNA form, the CDR3 reads TGTGCCAGCTCCGAGCGTCAGGGGGGAAGTGAAAAACTGTTTTTT. This translates into CASSERQGGSEKLFF. The gene calls are TRBV18 and TRBJ1-4; 7 bases map to TRBD1. The germline CDR1 and CDR2 sequences are KGHSH and LQKENI. Trimming at V came to 6 bases and at J to 7 bases, leaving 11 bases not matched to a gene. This CDR3 has 15 amino acids.

The V and J genes are TRBV6-1 and TRBJ2-7; D not certain. CDR1 and CDR2 from the germline V gene are MNHNS and SASEGT. The CDR3 consists of 11 residues. Trimming cost V 5 bases and J 4 bases, with 6 bases left between them. The CDR3 reads CASSPSYEQYF. The CDR3 bases are TGTGCCAGCAGTCCCTCTTACGAGCAGTACTTC.

The chain employs TRBV6-6 and TRBJ1-1; TRBD1 agrees at 7 bases. V shed 4 bases, J shed 0 bases, and the junction held 8 bases outside the gene matches. In germline, CDR1 is MNHNY, CDR2 SVGAGI (reference sequence). The CDR3 has 16 residues. The CDR3 DNA sequence: TGTGCCAGCAGTTCCACAGGGGCCCTGCTGAACACTGAAGCTTTCTTT. It codes for CASSSTGALLNTEAFF.

This clone is a singleton in its sample. The chain carries TRBV4-1 and TRBJ2-2; 8 bases fit TRBD1. The CDR3 totals 17 residues. The junction had 10 bases not matched to a gene; V was cut back by 2 bases and J by 5 bases. CDR1 MGHRA and CDR2 YSYEKL come from the germline V gene. CDR3 bases: TGCGCCAGCAGCCAATTCACCAGGACAGGGAATACCGGGGAGCTGTTTTTT. Translating it yields CASSQFTRTGNTGELFF.

The chain couples TRBV18 to TRBJ2-1; no definite D call. Between the trimmed V and J ends, which lost 3 bases and 8 bases, there was a span of 5 bases. The CDR3 runs to 11 residues. From germline, CDR1 is KGHSH and CDR2 LQKENI. The CDR3: CASSPADEQFF. For the CDR3, the DNA is TGTGCCAGCTCACCGGCCGATGAGCAGTTCTTC.

The V and J genes are TRBV7-2 and TRBJ2-7; D is possibly TRBD2 (5 bases). The germline V gene encodes CDR1 SGHTA and CDR2 FQGNSA. The CDR3 is made up of 16 amino acids. V was clipped by 4 bases and J by 4 bases, with 20 bases between them. The CDR3 protein is CASSSRRADSTYEQYF. The CDR3 DNA reads TGTGCCAGCAGCTCTCGGCGGGCGGACTCGACATACGAGCAGTACTTC. Combining the CDR3 with reference TRBV7-2 and TRBJ2-7 gives the whole variable domain GAGVSQSPSNKVTEKGKDVELRCDPISGHTALYWYRQSLGQGLEFLIYFQGNSAPDKSGLPSDRFSAERTGGSVSTLTIQRTQQEDSAVYLCASSSRRADSTYEQYFGPGTRLTVT.

The CDR3 protein is CASSKTGTATNEKLFF. In nucleotides, the CDR3 is TGCGCCAGCAGCAAAACCGGGACAGCAACTAATGAAAAACTGTTTTTT. The chain has TRBV5-1 and TRBJ1-4, with 7 bases matching TRBD1. V was clipped by 4 bases and J by 0 bases; unmatched bases: 6. The CDR3 spans 16 residues. Germline assignment: CDR1 SGHRS and CDR2 YFSETQ.

The gene calls are TRBV6-5 and TRBJ1-2, with 7 bases fitting TRBD1. CDR1 is MNHEY and CDR2 is SVGAGI in the germline V gene. This CDR3 region has 14 residues. With 6 bases clipped from V and 8 bases from J, the junction kept 12 bases outside the gene matches. The CDR3 sequence: CASRTGETGLGYTF. The CDR3 coding sequence is TGTGCCAGCAGAACGGGCGAGACAGGGTTGGGCTACACCTTC.

The CDR3 loop reads CASSLGTFSNQPQHF. The CDR3 region has the DNA TGTGCCAGCAGCTTGGGGACATTTAGCAATCAGCCCCAGCATTTT. The rearrangement joins TRBV5-6 to TRBJ1-5; D possibly corresponds to TRBD1 (5 bases). From germline, CDR1 is SGHDT and CDR2 YYEEEE. The CDR3 length is 15 residues. Trimming shortened V by 0 bases and J by 0 bases, and 7 bases separated the two germline ends.

The rearrangement links TRBV19 to TRBJ1-2; weak D call: TRBD1 (6 bases). In germline, CDR1 is LNHDA, CDR2 SQIVND (reference sequence). This CDR3 has 15 amino acids. Trimming cost V 5 bases and J 0 bases, with 13 bases left between them. The CDR3 region has the DNA TGTGCCAGTAGTCCTTTGGGGACATCTAACTATGGCTACACCTTC. Amino acid sequence: CASSPLGTSNYGYTF.

This chain joins TRBV5-6 and TRBJ2-7, with D tentatively TRBD2 (5 bases). The CDR3 is 15 residues long. Germline CDR1 SGHDT, CDR2 YYEEEE. Trimming shortened V by 0 bases and J by 0 bases, and 10 bases separated the two germline ends. The CDR3 protein is CASSLGGGISYEQYF. In DNA form, the CDR3 reads TGTGCCAGCAGCTTGGGAGGAGGAATCTCCTACGAGCAGTACTTC.

This clone showed up just a few times. V is TRBV20-1 and J is TRBJ1-1; D unclear. The V and J ends lost 7 bases and 11 bases respectively, with 8 bases between them. The CDR3 runs to 8 residues. Germline CDR1 and CDR2: DFQATT and SNEGSKA (reference sequence). CDR3 residues: CSVREAFF. The CDR3 coding sequence is TGCAGTGTACGTGAGGCTTTCTTT.

This clone came up once. CDR3 in DNA: TGCGCCAGCAGCGGAGGAGGTGAAAAACTGTTTTTT. It encodes CASSGGGEKLFF. This chain joins TRBV10-2 and TRBJ1-4; D is uncertain. Trimming shortened V by 6 bases and J by 7 bases, and 9 bases separated the two germline ends. The germline V gene has CDR1 WSHSY and CDR2 SAAADI. The CDR3 runs 12 residues.

The chain links TRBV30 to TRBJ2-1; D remains ambiguous. Per the germline V gene, CDR1 is GTSNPN and CDR2 is SVGIG (reference sequence). The CDR3 runs 15 residues. V was trimmed by 2 bases and J by 9 bases, leaving 20 bases between them. The CDR3 coding sequence is TGTGCCTGGAGTCCATCTTTATCCTTTTCGGGTGAGCAGTTCTTC. Translated: CAWSPSLSFSGEQFF.

This chain joins TRBV28 and TRBJ1-1; maybe TRBD1 (6 bases). CDR3 length: 14 residues. In germline, CDR1 is MDHEN, CDR2 SYDVKM. Trimming took off 5 bases at V and 1 base at J, with 11 bases between the two ends. The CDR3 region has the DNA TGTGCCAGCAGTCCACCGGGACAGAACACTGAAGCTTTCTTT. Protein sequence: CASSPPGQNTEAFF.

This chain uses TRBV29-1 with TRBJ1-1; D is perhaps TRBD1 (5 bases). Germline V gene sequence: CDR1 SQVTM, CDR2 ANQGSEA. The length of the CDR3 is 14 residues. V was pared by 2 bases and J by 5 bases, with 15 bases between. As DNA, the CDR3 is TGCAGCGTTGAAACCCAGGGCGAAGTAACTGAAGCTTTCTTT. It codes for CSVETQGEVTEAFF. Drawing the rest from reference TRBV29-1 and TRBJ1-1, the complete variable domain is SAVISQKPSRDICQRGTSLTIQCQVDSQVTMMFWYRQQPGQSLTLIATANQGSEATYESGFVIDKFPISRPNLTFSTLTVSNMSPEDSSIYLCSVETQGEVTEAFFGQGTRLTVV.

This chain joins TRBV4-2 and TRBJ2-7; weak D call: TRBD1 (6 bases). The CDR3 extends over 16 amino acids. Germline CDR1 and CDR2: LGHNA and YNFKEQ. The V and J ends lost 0 bases and 0 bases respectively, with 12 bases between them. CDR3 amino acids: CASSQDLADSSYEQYF. CDR3 sequence (DNA): TGTGCCAGCAGCCAAGATCTGGCGGACAGCTCCTACGAGCAGTACTTC.

The chain combines TRBV13 with TRBJ2-5, with 8 bases matching TRBD1. The CDR3 has 13 residues. Trimming took 5 bases from V and 3 from J; bases not matched to a gene: 2. Germline values: CDR1 PRHDT, CDR2 FYEKMQ (reference sequence). The CDR3 bases are TGTGCCAGCAGCGCGACAGGGGAAGAGACCCAGTACTTC. This translates into CASSATGEETQYF.

The chain has TRBV7-2 and TRBJ2-7; perhaps TRBD2 as D (7 bases). The germline CDR1 and CDR2 sequences are SGHTA and FQGNSA. With 5 bases removed from V and 0 bases from J, the gap between germline ends came to 14 bases. This CDR3 region has 15 residues. Written as DNA, the CDR3 is TGTGCCAGCAGCCGGAGGGGGGGGAGCTCCTACGAGCAGTACTTC. It translates to CASSRRGGSSYEQYF.

This chain joins TRBV6-6 and TRBJ1-5; 7 bases match TRBD1. The V segment lost 7 bases and the J segment 3 bases; nucleotides outside the gene matches: 6. The germline gives CDR1 MNHNY, CDR2 SVGAGI (reference sequence). The CDR3 extends over 14 amino acids. The CDR3 here is CASKPQGDNQPQHF. As DNA, the CDR3 is TGTGCCAGCAAGCCTCAGGGGGACAATCAGCCCCAGCATTTT.

The rearrangement joins TRBV13 to TRBJ2-1; no firm D call. V was pared by 3 bases and J by 5 bases, with 5 bases between. The CDR3 sequence is 12 residues long. Germline values: CDR1 PRHDT, CDR2 FYEKMQ (reference sequence). The CDR3 sequence is CASSFRDNEQFF. In DNA form, the CDR3 reads TGTGCCAGCAGCTTTCGAGACAATGAGCAGTTCTTC.

The V gene is TRBV5-1, the J gene TRBJ1-1; D not resolved. The CDR3 length is 15 residues. V shed 0 bases and J shed 3 bases, with 12 bases lying between them. Germline V gives CDR1 SGHRS, CDR2 YFSETQ. The CDR3 DNA sequence: TGCGCCAGCAGCTTGGACCAGGTGTTGGACACTGAAGCTTTCTTT. The encoded protein is CASSLDQVLDTEAFF.

This clone was seen a few times. CDR3 residues: CASRTPPDTQYF. CDR3 sequence (DNA): TGTGCCAGCAGGACTCCTCCAGATACGCAGTATTTT. This sequence joins TRBV6-5 and TRBJ2-3, with D hard to call. The CDR3 runs 12 residues. V lost 6 bases and J 4 bases, leaving 8 bases between the germline ends. CDR1 and CDR2 from the germline V gene are MNHEY and SVGAGI.